This TCR beta chain came from a study of cytomegalovirus exposure and HLA in healthy donors. Findings of the study overall: For most TCR beta V segments, an earlier analysis put the productive rate at about 90% or about 30% of the time.

It was with 60 Vbeta and 13 Jbeta primers that the PCR ran. The assay was immunoSEQ multiplex PCR, and TCRdb's table has in-frame clones only and misses some. The table includes 200,000 to 250,000 clones, around 80% detected once. This clone was picked up one time. Its antigen remains unknown. At one end the junction does not follow the germline gene, possibly because of a read error. The CDR3 consists of 14 residues. Per the germline V gene, CDR1 is SSHAT and CDR2 is FNYEAQ (reference sequence). V and J are TRBV7-7 and TRBJ2-1; 9 bases align to TRBD2. The sequenced material came from PBMCs. The sequence derives from a male donor in good health and CMV-seronegative. The CDR3: CASSPSGKGNEQFF. Here the CDR3 DNA reads TGTGCTAGCAGCCCTAGCGGGAAGGGGAATGAGCAGTTCTTC.